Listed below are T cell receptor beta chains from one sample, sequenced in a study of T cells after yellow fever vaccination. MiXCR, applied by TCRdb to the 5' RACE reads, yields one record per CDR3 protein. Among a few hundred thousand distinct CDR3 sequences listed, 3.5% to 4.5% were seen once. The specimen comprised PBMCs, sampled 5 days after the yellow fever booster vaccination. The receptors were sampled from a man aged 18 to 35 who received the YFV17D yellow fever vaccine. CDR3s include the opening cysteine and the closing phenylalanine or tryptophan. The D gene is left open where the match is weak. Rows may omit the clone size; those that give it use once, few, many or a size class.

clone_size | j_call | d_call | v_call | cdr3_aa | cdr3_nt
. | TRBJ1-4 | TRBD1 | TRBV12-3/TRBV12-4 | CASKQGQAATNEKLFF | TGTGCCAGCAAGCAAGGACAGGCAGCAACTAATGAAAAACTGTTTTTT
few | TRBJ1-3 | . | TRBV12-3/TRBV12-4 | CASSTESSGNTIYF | TGTGCCAGCAGTACAGAGAGCTCTGGAAACACCATATATTTT
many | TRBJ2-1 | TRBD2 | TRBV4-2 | CASSQGASGGYEQFF | TGTGCCAGCAGCCAAGGAGCTAGCGGGGGTTATGAGCAGTTCTTC
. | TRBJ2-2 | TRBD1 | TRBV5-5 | CASIPGQGTGELFF | TGTGCCAGCATCCCCGGACAGGGTACCGGGGAGCTGTTTTTT
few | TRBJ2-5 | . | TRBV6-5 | CASSYSQGRPRGETQYF | TGTGCCAGCAGTTACTCGCAGGGCAGGCCCCGCGGGGAGACCCAGTACTTC
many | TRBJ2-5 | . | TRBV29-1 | CSVAGGREETQYF | TGCAGCGTTGCGGGCGGGCGCGAAGAGACCCAGTACTTC
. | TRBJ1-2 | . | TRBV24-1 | CATSDSRQDYGYTF | TGTGCCACCAGTGATTCACGGCAGGACTATGGCTACACCTTC
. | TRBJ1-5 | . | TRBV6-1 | CASSGGRNRNQPQHF | TGTGCCAGCAGTGGAGGGCGGAACCGAAATCAGCCCCAGCATTTT
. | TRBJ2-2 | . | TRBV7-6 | CASSLMGADTGELFF | TGTGCCAGCAGCTTAATGGGGGCGGACACCGGGGAGCTGTTTTTT
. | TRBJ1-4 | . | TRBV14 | CASSQVRGGGKLFF | TGTGCCAGCAGCCAGGTCCGAGGCGGGGGAAAACTGTTTTTT
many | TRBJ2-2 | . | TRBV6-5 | CASRGLFTGELFF | TGTGCCAGCAGAGGACTTTTCACCGGGGAGCTGTTTTTT
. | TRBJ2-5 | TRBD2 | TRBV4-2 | CASSQDRLAGGLQETQYF | TGTGCCAGCAGCCAAGATCGTCTAGCGGGGGGGCTCCAAGAGACCCAGTACTTC
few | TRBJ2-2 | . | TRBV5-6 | CASSFSGLYTGELFF | TGTGCCAGCAGCTTTTCTGGACTTTACACCGGGGAGCTGTTTTTT
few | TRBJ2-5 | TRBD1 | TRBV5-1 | CASRQTGGGQETQYF | TGCGCCAGCAGGCAAACAGGGGGAGGACAAGAGACCCAGTACTTC
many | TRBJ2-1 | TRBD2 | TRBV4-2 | CASSQALAGGYNEQFF | TGTGCCAGCAGCCAAGCACTAGCGGGGGGTTACAATGAGCAGTTCTTC
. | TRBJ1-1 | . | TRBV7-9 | CASTLLGAVTEAFF | TGTGCCAGCACCCTGCTTGGGGCAGTAACTGAAGCTTTCTTT
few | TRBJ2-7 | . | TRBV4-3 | CASSQEVNSGQNYEQYF | TGCGCCAGCAGCCAAGAGGTCAACTCCGGGCAGAACTACGAGCAGTACTTC
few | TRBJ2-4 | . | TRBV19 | CASRLLIWTVAKNIQYF | TGTGCCAGTAGGCTCTTGATCTGGACTGTAGCCAAAAACATTCAGTACTTC
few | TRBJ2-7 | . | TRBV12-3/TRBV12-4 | CASSPYRTVYEQYF | TGTGCCAGCAGTCCCTACCGAACAGTCTACGAGCAGTACTTC
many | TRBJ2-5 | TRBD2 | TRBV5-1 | CASSLAGGGEETQYF | TGCGCCAGCAGCTTGGCAGGCGGGGGAGAAGAGACCCAGTACTTC
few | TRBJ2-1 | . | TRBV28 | CASSLGAVGSEQFF | TGTGCCAGCAGTTTAGGGGCAGTAGGTTCTGAGCAGTTCTTC
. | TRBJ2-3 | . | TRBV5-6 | CASSRDIGTQYF | TGTGCCAGCAGCAGGGATATCGGTACGCAGTATTTT
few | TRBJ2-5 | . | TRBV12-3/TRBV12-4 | CASSPGPRRETQYF | TGTGCCAGCAGTCCCGGGCCTCGGAGGGAGACCCAGTACTTC
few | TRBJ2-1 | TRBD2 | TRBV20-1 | CSARGLGGGYNEQFF | TGCAGTGCTAGAGGCCTCGGGGGGGGGTACAATGAGCAGTTCTTC
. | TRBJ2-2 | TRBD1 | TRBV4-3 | CASSQDRQGANGELFF | TGCGCCAGCAGCCAAGACCGGCAGGGGGCGAACGGGGAGCTGTTTTTT
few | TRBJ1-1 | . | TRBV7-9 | CASGTREAFF | TGTGCCAGCGGGACACGCGAAGCTTTCTTT
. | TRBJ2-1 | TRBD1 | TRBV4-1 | CASSSGGVYNEQFF | TGCGCCAGCAGCTCAGGGGGCGTCTACAATGAGCAGTTCTTC
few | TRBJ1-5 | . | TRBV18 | CASSPQSDSNQPQHF | TGTGCCAGCTCACCACAGTCAGATAGCAATCAGCCCCAGCATTTT
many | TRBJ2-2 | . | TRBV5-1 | CASKQDSANTGELFF | TGCGCCAGCAAACAAGACTCGGCGAACACCGGGGAGCTGTTTTTT
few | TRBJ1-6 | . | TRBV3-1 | CASSNRDRNSPLHF | TGTGCCAGCAGCAACCGGGACCGAAATTCACCCCTCCACTTT
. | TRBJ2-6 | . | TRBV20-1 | CSARGSGANVLTF | TGCAGTGCTAGGGGGTCTGGGGCCAACGTCCTGACTTTC
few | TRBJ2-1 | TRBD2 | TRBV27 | CASRPGGPDNEQFF | TGTGCCAGCAGACCGGGGGGGCCGGACAATGAGCAGTTCTTC
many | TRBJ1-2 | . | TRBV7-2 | CASGFHYGYTF | TGTGCCAGCGGCTTCCACTATGGCTACACCTTC
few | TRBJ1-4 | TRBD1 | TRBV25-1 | CASSEWPGQGNEKLFF | TGTGCCAGCAGTGAGTGGCCGGGACAGGGTAATGAAAAACTGTTTTTT
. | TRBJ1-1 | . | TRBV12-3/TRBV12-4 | CASSFGTELNTEAFF | TGTGCCAGCAGTTTTGGTACGGAATTGAACACTGAAGCTTTCTTT
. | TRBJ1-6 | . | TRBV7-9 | CASSLVGGGDSPLHF | TGTGCCAGCAGCTTAGTCGGGGGAGGTGACTCACCCCTCCACTTT
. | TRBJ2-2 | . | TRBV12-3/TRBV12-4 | CAFSSGTGELFF | TGTGCTTTTAGCAGTGGCACCGGGGAGCTGTTTTTT
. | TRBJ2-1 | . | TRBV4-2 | CASSHLGRGNEQFF | TGTGCCAGCAGCCATCTGGGTCGGGGAAATGAGCAGTTCTTC
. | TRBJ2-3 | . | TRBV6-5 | CASWEGGADTQYF | TGTGCCAGTTGGGAGGGGGGGGCAGATACGCAGTATTTT
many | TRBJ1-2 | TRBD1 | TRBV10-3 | CAIGQGIGYTF | TGTGCCATTGGACAGGGGATCGGCTACACCTTC
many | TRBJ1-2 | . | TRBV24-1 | CATSDPARSYGYTF | TGTGCCACCAGTGACCCGGCCAGATCCTATGGCTACACCTTC
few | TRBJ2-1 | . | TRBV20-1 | CSARDHSGRVGYNEQFF | TGCAGTGCTAGAGACCACTCCGGCAGGGTAGGATACAATGAGCAGTTCTTC
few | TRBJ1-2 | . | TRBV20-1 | CTCSARDLYGYTF | TGCACCTGCTCTGCCCGCGATTTGTATGGCTACACCTTC
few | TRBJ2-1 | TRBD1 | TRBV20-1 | CSARDPEDRARNEQFF | TGCAGTGCTAGAGACCCTGAGGACAGGGCTAGGAATGAGCAGTTCTTC
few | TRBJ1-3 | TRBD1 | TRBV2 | CASRPRQGARGNTIYF | TGTGCCAGCAGGCCCCGACAGGGGGCGAGGGGAAACACCATATATTTT
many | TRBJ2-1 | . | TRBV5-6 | CASTSNSGASHNEQFF | TGTGCCAGCACCAGTAATAGTGGGGCTTCTCACAATGAGCAGTTCTTC
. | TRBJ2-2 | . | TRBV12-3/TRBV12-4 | CASWASYTGELFF | TGTGCCAGTTGGGCCTCCTACACCGGGGAGCTGTTTTTT
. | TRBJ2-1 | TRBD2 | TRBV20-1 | CSAREAGHEQFF | TGCAGTGCTAGAGAAGCGGGACATGAGCAGTTCTTC
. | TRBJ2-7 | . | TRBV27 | CASSFSADRYEQYF | TGTGCCAGCAGTTTCTCCGCCGACAGATACGAGCAGTACTTC
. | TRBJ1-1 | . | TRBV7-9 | CASSFSPSTEAFF | TGTGCCAGCAGCTTTTCCCCGAGCACTGAAGCTTTCTTT
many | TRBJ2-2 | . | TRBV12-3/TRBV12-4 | CASSLSLTNTGELFF | TGTGCCAGCAGTTTGAGTCTTACCAACACCGGGGAGCTGTTTTTT
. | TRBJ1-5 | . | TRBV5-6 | CASSLFSIGGQPQHF | TGTGCCAGCAGCTTGTTTAGTATCGGGGGACAGCCCCAGCATTTT
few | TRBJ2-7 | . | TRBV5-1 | CASKRGGFGDYEQYF | TGCGCCAGCAAAAGGGGAGGCTTTGGGGACTACGAGCAGTACTTC
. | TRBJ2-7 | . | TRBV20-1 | CSARGPGRVGYEQYF | TGCAGTGCTAGAGGACCAGGGCGAGTAGGTTACGAGCAGTACTTC
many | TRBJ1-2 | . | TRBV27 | CASSLAAGANYGYTF | TGTGCCAGCAGTTTAGCAGCAGGGGCCAACTATGGCTACACCTTC
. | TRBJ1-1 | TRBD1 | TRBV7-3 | CASKMTGTNTEAFF | TGTGCCAGCAAGATGACAGGGACGAACACTGAAGCTTTCTTT
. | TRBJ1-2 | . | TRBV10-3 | CAISQPEYGYTF | TGTGCCATCTCGCAACCGGAATATGGCTACACCTTC
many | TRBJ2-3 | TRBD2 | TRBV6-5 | CASSYVPSGATDTQYF | TGTGCCAGCAGTTACGTCCCTAGCGGGGCCACAGATACGCAGTATTTT
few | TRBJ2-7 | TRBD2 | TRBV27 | CASSLSSGGNYEQYF | TGTGCCAGCAGTTTATCTAGCGGGGGTAACTACGAGCAGTACTTC